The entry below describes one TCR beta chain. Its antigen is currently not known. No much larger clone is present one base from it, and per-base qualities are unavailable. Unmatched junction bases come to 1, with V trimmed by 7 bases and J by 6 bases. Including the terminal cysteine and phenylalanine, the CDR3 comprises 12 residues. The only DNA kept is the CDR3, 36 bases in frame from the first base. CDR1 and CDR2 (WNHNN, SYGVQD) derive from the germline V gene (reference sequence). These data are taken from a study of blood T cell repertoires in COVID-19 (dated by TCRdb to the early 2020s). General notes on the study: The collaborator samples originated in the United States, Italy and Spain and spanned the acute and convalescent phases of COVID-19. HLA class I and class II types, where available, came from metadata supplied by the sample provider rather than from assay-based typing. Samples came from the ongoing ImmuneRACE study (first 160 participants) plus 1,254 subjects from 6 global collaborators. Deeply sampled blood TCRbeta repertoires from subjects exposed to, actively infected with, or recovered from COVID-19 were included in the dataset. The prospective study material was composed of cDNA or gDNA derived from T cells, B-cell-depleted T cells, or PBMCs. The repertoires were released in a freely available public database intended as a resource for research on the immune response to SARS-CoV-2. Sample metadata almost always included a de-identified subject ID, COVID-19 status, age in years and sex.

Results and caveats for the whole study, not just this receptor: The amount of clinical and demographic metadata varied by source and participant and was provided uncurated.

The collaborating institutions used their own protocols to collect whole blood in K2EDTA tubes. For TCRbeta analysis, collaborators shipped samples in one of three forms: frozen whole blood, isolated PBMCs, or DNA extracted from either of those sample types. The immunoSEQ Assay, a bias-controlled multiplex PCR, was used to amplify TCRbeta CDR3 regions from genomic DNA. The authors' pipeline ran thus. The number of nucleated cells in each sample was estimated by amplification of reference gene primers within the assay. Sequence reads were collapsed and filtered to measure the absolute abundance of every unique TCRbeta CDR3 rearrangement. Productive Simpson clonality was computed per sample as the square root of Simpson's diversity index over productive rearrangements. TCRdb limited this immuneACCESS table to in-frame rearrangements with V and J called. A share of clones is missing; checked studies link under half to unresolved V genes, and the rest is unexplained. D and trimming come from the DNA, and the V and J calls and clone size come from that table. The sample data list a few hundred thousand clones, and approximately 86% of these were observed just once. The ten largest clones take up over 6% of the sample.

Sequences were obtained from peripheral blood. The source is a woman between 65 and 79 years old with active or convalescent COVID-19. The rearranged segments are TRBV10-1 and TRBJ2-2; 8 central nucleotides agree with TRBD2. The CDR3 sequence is CASKAGAGELFF. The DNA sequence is TGCGCCAGCAAAGCGGGAGCCGGGGAGCTGTTTTTT.